This TCR beta chain comes out of a study of shared clonotypes between healthy human individuals. This table comes from immunoSEQ multiplex PCR, and its TCRdb copy is limited to in-frame clones, with some not included. There are roughly 450,000 clones in the sample; 79% occur only once, and 10% to 15% lies in the top ten. This CDR3 region has 15 residues. The germline CDR1 and CDR2 sequences are SGHVS and FQNEAQ. The ends were cut back, 5 bases at V and 0 bases at J, with 12 bases in the middle. To note about this clone: The antigen is unknown.

Findings and caveats of the study: In having few donors, the study represented limited genetic and exposure-history diversity.

The chain couples TRBV7-8 to TRBJ2-3, with D hard to call. Sequencing was carried out using PBMCs. This receptor was obtained from a woman aged 40 to 50 in good health. Some clones in this sample may be carry-over from other donors' samples. The CDR3 sequence is CASSPRSGSTDTQYF. The DNA of the CDR3 is TGTGCCAGCAGCCCGAGGAGTGGAAGCACAGATACGCAGTATTTT. The full variable domain, its missing parts supplied by reference TRBV7-8 and TRBJ2-3, is GAGVSQSPRYKVAKRGQDVALRCDPISGHVSLFWYQQALGQGPEFLTYFQNEAQLDKSGLPSDRFFAERPEGSVSTLKIQRTQQEDSAVYLCASSPRSGSTDTQYFGPGTRLTVL.